This T cell receptor beta chain emerged from a study of cytomegalovirus exposure and HLA in healthy donors. General study results and limits: When analyzed later, a missense DCLRE1C variant was found to be linked to TCR beta V- and J-gene trimming.

About this clone itself: What it binds is unknown.

Per the germline V gene, CDR1 is SGHDT and CDR2 is YYEEEE. Trimming stripped 6 bases from V and 4 bases from J, with 15 bases between. This CDR3 has 14 residues. Both 60 Vbeta primers and 13 Jbeta primers went into the PCR. The method was immunoSEQ multiplex PCR; TCRdb's version includes in-frame clones alone and lacks a portion of them. The sample consists of under 200,000 clones, about 86% of them appearing once. The rearrangement joins TRBV5-6 to TRBJ2-3, with D possibly TRBD2 on 6 matching bases. This TCR derives from a woman in her thirties in good health and CMV-seronegative. Sequencing was carried out using PBMCs. The DNA of the CDR3 is TGTGCCAGCAACCCGGGAGTCCGACCAGATACGCAGTATTTT. Protein: CASNPGVRPDTQYF. The entire variable domain, with the rest obtained from reference TRBV5-6 and TRBJ2-3, is as follows: DAGVTQSPTHLIKTRGQQVTLRCSPKSGHDTVSWYQQALGQGPQFIFQYYEEEERQRGNFPDRFSGHQFPNYSSELNVNALLLGDSALYLCASNPGVRPDTQYFGPGTRLTVL.